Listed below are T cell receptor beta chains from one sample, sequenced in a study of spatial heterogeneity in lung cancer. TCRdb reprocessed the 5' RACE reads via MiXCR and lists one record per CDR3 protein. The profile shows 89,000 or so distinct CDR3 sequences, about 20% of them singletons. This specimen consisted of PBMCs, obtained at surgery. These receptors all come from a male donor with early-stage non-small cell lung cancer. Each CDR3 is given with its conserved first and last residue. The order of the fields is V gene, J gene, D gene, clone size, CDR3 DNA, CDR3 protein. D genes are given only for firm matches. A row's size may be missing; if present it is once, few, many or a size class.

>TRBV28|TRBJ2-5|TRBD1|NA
TGTGCCAGCAGTTCCGGGGCAGGGGGCATGGAGACCCAGTACTTC
CASSSGAGGMETQYF
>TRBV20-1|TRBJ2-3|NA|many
TGCAGTGCTAGGGTAGCGGCTAGCACAGATACGCAGTATTTT
CSARVAASTDTQYF
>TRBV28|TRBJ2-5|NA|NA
TGTGCCAGCAGGGACCCAAGGAGGGGCGCCGATTTC
CASRDPRRGADF
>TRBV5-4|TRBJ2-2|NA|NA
TGTGCCAGCAGCCTCCTGGACGAGCTGTTTTTT
CASSLLDELFF
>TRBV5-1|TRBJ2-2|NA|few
TGCGCCAGCAGCGTAGCCTATAGACAGAGGTCGAACACCGGGGAGCTGTTTTTT
CASSVAYRQRSNTGELFF
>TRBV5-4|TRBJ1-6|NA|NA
TGTGCCAGCAGCACGCTGGAGTCACCCCTCCACTTT
CASSTLESPLHF
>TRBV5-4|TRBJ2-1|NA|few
TGTGCCAGCAGCTTGGCCCAGGCTGAGCAGTTCTTC
CASSLAQAEQFF
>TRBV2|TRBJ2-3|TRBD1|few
TGTGCCAGCAGTGAACAGGGACAGGGCGCAGATACGCAGTATTTT
CASSEQGQGADTQYF
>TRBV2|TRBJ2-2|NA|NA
TGTGCCAGCAGCCGCAGGGGGGGCGGGGAGCTGTTTTTT
CASSRRGGGELFF
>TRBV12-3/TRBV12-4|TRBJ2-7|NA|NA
TGTGCCAGCAGTTCTTTGACAGCCCCCCTCGAGCAGTACTTC
CASSSLTAPLEQYF
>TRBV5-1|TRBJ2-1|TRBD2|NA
TGCGCCAGCAGCCTAGCGGGGGGGCCAGGTGAGCAGTTCTTC
CASSLAGGPGEQFF
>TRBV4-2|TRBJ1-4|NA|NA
TGTGCCAGCAGCCAAGGCCAGGGGTCGACTAATGAAAAACTGTTTTTT
CASSQGQGSTNEKLFF
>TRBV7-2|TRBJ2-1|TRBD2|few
TGTGCCAGCAGCTTAGGATCACTAGCGGGACGAAATGAGCAGTTCTTC
CASSLGSLAGRNEQFF
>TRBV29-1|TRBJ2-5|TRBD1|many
TGCAGCGTTGAAGCCAGGGGGTCACAAGAGACCCAGTACTTC
CSVEARGSQETQYF
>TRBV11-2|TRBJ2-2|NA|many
TGTGCCAGCAGCAAACCCAGGAGCACCGGGGAGCTGTTTTTT
CASSKPRSTGELFF
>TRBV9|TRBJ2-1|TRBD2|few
TGTGCCAGCAGCCTTCAATTGTGGGAGGGCCTGGATGAGCAGTTCTTC
CASSLQLWEGLDEQFF
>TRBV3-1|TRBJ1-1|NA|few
TGTGCCAGCAGCCAAGTTAGGGAAACTGAAGCTTTCTTT
CASSQVRETEAFF
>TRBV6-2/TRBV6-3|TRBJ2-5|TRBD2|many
TGTGCCAGCAGCCCCCCTCAGGGAGGGGAAGAGACCCAGTACTTC
CASSPPQGGEETQYF
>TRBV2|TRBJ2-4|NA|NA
TGTGCCAGCAGTGAACCCCCAGCCAAAAACATTCAGTACTTC
CASSEPPAKNIQYF
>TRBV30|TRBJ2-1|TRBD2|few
TGTGCCTGGATCCCGACTAGCGGGAGGATTTTCCCCAATGAGCAGTTCTTC
CAWIPTSGRIFPNEQFF
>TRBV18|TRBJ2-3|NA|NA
TGTGCCAGCTCACCGGGCAGGGCCCCAGATACGCAGTATTTT
CASSPGRAPDTQYF
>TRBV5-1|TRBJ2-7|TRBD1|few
TGCGCCAGCAGCGCTTCCACAGGGGTGAGCTACGAGCAGTACTTC
CASSASTGVSYEQYF
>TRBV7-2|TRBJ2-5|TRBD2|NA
TGTGCCAGCAGCCAAGGACTAGCGGGGGCCCAAGAGACCCAGTACTTC
CASSQGLAGAQETQYF
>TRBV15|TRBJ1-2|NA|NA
TGTGCCACCAGCAGTCTCCCGGGGGTCTCCTACTATGGCTACACCTTC
CATSSLPGVSYYGYTF
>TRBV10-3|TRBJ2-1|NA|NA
TGTGCCATCAGTGGTAAGGGGGGCCTATACAATGAGCAGTTCTTC
CAISGKGGLYNEQFF
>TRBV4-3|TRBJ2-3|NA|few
TGCGCCAGCAGCCAAGAGAGGGCAGATACGCAGTATTTT
CASSQERADTQYF
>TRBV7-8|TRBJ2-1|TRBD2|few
TGTGCCAGCAGCTCTACTAGCGGGGGGACCTACAATGAGCAGTTCTTC
CASSSTSGGTYNEQFF
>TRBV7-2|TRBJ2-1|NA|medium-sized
TGTGCCAGCAGCGGACCCCCCAGAGGTCTAAAATACAATGAGCAGTTCTTC
CASSGPPRGLKYNEQFF
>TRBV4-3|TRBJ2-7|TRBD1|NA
TGCGCCAGCAGCCAATACAGGGGGCCCGCCTACGAGCAGTACTTC
CASSQYRGPAYEQYF
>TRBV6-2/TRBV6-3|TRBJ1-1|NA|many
TGTGCCAGCAGCCTCTTTCAGGGCCGAGCTTTCTTT
CASSLFQGRAFF
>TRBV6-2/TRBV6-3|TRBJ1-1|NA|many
TGTGCCAGCAGTTCGCCGGACATCATGAACACTGAAGCTTTCTTT
CASSSPDIMNTEAFF
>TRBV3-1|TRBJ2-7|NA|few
TGTGCCAGCAGCCAAACAGCAGGTGGGGGCGAGCAGTACTTC
CASSQTAGGGEQYF
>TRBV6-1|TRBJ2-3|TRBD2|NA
TGTGCCAGCGGGAGGGGCCCGAGTCCAGATACGCAGTATTTT
CASGRGPSPDTQYF
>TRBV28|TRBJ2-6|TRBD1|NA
TGTGCCAGCAGACCACAGGGGGCTGGGGCCAACGTCCTGACTTTC
CASRPQGAGANVLTF
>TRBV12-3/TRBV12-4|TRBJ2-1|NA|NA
TGTGCCAGCAGGGAAGGGGGGGCGCGGAATGAGCAGTTCTTC
CASREGGARNEQFF
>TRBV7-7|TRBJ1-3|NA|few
TGTGCTAGCAGCTTACAAGCGGGCTCTGGAAACACCATATATTTT
CASSLQAGSGNTIYF
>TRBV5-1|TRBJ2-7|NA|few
TGCGCCAGCAGCTTCGAGGGGACCCACGAGCAGTACTTC
CASSFEGTHEQYF
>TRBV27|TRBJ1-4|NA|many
TGTGCCAGTACCCTGGGGGTGAATGAAAAACTGTTTTTT
CASTLGVNEKLFF
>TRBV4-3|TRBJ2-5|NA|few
TGCGCCAGCAGCCAAGATTTGGCGGGCCTTACGGGAGAGACCCAGTACTTC
CASSQDLAGLTGETQYF
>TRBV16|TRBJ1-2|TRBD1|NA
TGTGCCAGCAGCCACCCGGACAGGGGTCAGACCGCACCTTATTGGGCTAACTATGGCTACACCTTC
CASSHPDRGQTAPYWANYGYTF
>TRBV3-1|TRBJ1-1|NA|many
TGTGCCAGCAGCCAATGGCAGAACACTGAAGCTTTCTTT
CASSQWQNTEAFF
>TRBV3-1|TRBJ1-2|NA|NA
TGTGCCAGCAGCCAAGAACAGACCTATGGCTACACCTTC
CASSQEQTYGYTF
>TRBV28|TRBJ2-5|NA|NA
TGTGCCAGCAGTACAACCGGGACACTAGAAGAGACCCAGTACTTC
CASSTTGTLEETQYF
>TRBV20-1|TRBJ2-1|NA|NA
TGCAGTGCTAGAGGCGACGCGGGAACCAGCAATGAGCAGTTCTTC
CSARGDAGTSNEQFF
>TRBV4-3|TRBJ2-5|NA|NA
TGCGCCAGCAGCCAAGGGGTTTGGGAGACCCAGTACTTC
CASSQGVWETQYF
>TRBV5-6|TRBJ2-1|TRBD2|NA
TGTGCCAGCAGCTACGGGGACGGGAGGCCTTTGCAGTTCTTC
CASSYGDGRPLQFF
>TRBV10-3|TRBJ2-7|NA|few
TGTGCCATCAGTGACTCCAGGGGAATCTACGAGCAGTACTTC
CAISDSRGIYEQYF
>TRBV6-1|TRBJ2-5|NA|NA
TGTGCCAGCAGTGTCGGACCCAGGTCGGCAGAGACCCAGTACTTC
CASSVGPRSAETQYF
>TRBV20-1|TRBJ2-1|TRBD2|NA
TGCAGTTCCCGAGGACTAGCGGGAGTTGAGGAGTTCTTC
CSSRGLAGVEEFF
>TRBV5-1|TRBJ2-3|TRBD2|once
TGCGCCAGCAGCTTGGCCGGGGCTAGCGGGACGTTGACAGATGCGCAGTATTTT
CASSLAGASGTLTDAQYF
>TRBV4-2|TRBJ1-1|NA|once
TGTGCCAGCAGCCAAGTCGTCCCTTTTCACACTGAAGCTTTCTTT
CASSQVVPFHTEAFF
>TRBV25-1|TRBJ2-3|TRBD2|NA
TGTGCCAGCAGTGACCCGTTGAGACTAGCCCCCGCAGATACGCAGTATTTT
CASSDPLRLAPADTQYF
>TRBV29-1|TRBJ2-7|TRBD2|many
TGCAGCGTTGTCGGGCTAGCGGGAGCCTACGAGCAGTACTTC
CSVVGLAGAYEQYF
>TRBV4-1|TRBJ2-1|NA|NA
TGCGCCAGCAGCCACTTACAGGGATCTGGTGAGCAGTTCTTC
CASSHLQGSGEQFF
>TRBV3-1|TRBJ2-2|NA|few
TGTGCCAGCAGCCAAGATGCGGACAGACGCTCCGGGGAGCTGTTTTTT
CASSQDADRRSGELFF
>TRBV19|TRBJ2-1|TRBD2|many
TGTGCCAGTAGTCGGGGGGAATTAGACAATGAGCAGTTCTTC
CASSRGELDNEQFF
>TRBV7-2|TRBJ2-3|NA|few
TGTGCCAGCAGCTTAGCGAGCACAGATACGCAGTATTTT
CASSLASTDTQYF